The rows below give T cell receptor beta chains drawn from one sample of a study of glioma-infiltrating T cells after dendritic cell vaccination. Sequenced by immunoSEQ multiplex PCR; TCRdb stores in-frame clones only, minus some. The table lists over 80,000 clones, 70% to 90% of them singletons, with approximately 3.2% in the top ten. Sequencing was performed on blood, taken before dendritic cell vaccination. The receptor source for this set is a human donor with glioblastoma. Each CDR3 is given with its conserved first and last residue. A D gene is named only where the DNA matches it firmly. Clone size is stated in some rows and not others, as once, few, many or a class when expanded.

cdr3_aa cdr3_nt d_call clone_size j_call v_call cdr3_length
CASSSDRGETEAFF TGTGCCAGCAGCTCGGACAGGGGTGAAACTGAAGCTTTCTTT TRBD1 NA TRBJ1-1 TRBV5-6 14
CASSQQGDNYGYTF TGCGCCAGCAGCCAACAGGGGGATAACTATGGCTACACCTTC TRBD1 once TRBJ1-2 TRBV5-1 14
CASSWGQGNQPQHF TGTGCCAGCAGTTGGGGACAGGGCAATCAGCCCCAGCATTTT TRBD1 NA TRBJ1-5 TRBV6-5 14
CASSRQGMNTEAFF TGTGCTAGCAGCCGACAGGGGATGAACACTGAAGCTTTCTTT TRBD1 NA TRBJ1-1 TRBV7-7 14
CASIDPGQHRNTEAFF TGTGCCAGTATTGATCCGGGACAGCACCGGAACACTGAAGCTTTCTTT TRBD1 once TRBJ1-1 TRBV19 16
CASSSNRDNEQFF TGTGCCAGCAGCTCGAACAGGGACAATGAGCAGTTCTTC NA once TRBJ2-1 TRBV13 13
CASSDRGIGQPQHF TGTGCCAGCAGTGACAGGGGAATTGGTCAGCCCCAGCATTTT NA NA TRBJ1-5 TRBV2 14
CASSLWGYPVNEQFF TGTGCCAGCAGCTTGTGGGGCTACCCCGTCAATGAGCAGTTCTTC NA NA TRBJ2-1 TRBV5-6 15
CASSLQIRSYNSPLHF TGTGCCAGCAGTCTACAGATCCGCTCCTATAATTCACCCCTCCACTTT NA NA TRBJ1-6 TRBV2 16
CASSSQGEDGYTF TGCGCCAGCAGCTCACAGGGGGAGGATGGCTACACCTTC TRBD1 NA TRBJ1-2 TRBV5-1 13
CASGLDSYEQYF TGTGCTAGTGGTTTAGACAGCTACGAGCAGTACTTC NA NA TRBJ2-7 TRBV12-5 12
CASSGGASTDTQYF TGTGCCAGCAGCGGGGGGGCTAGCACAGATACGCAGTATTTT NA NA TRBJ2-3 TRBV5-4 14
CASSYSEGRGSPLHF TGTGCCAGCAGTTACTCGGAGGGACGAGGGTCACCCCTCCACTTT NA once TRBJ1-6 TRBV6-5 15
CASSVGLAENTGELFF TGTGCCAGCAGCGTAGGGCTAGCGGAGAACACCGGGGAGCTGTTTTTT TRBD2 NA TRBJ2-2 TRBV9 16
CASSEAGGNTEAFF TGTGCCAGCAGTGAAGCAGGGGGGAACACTGAAGCTTTCTTT NA NA TRBJ1-1 TRBV6-1 14
CASSSQWGGNDQPQHF TGTGCCAGCAGTTCCCAGTGGGGAGGTAACGATCAGCCCCAGCATTTT NA NA TRBJ1-5 TRBV6-5 16